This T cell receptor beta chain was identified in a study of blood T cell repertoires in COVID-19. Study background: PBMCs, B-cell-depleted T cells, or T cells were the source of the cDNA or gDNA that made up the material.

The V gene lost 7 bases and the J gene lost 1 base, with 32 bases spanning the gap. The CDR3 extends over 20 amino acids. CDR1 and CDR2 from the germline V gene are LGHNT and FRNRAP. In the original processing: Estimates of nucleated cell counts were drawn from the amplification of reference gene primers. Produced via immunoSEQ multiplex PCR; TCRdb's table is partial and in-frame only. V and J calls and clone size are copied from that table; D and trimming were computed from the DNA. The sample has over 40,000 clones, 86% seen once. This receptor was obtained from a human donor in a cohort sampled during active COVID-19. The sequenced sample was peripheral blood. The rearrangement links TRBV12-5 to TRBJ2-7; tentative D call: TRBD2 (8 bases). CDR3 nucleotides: TGTGCTAGTGCCCCCCCGGGACAGAACTTTCCGGGACTAGGATCCTACGAGCAGTACTTC. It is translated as CASAPPGQNFPGLGSYEQYF.